One and the same sample provided the 20 T cell receptor beta chains below, sequenced in a study of shared clonotypes between healthy human individuals. Clones were sequenced by immunoSEQ multiplex PCR, and TCRdb holds only the in-frame ones, with some missing. The sample lists 1.6 million or so clones, just under 99% occurring once. The specimen sequenced was naive CD4+ T cells sorted from blood. Subset in this sample: CD45RA+ positively selected. These receptors were obtained from a man aged 25-45 years in good health.

J is TRBJ2-1 and V is TRBV10-3; TRBD2 matches 9 bases. Trimming cost V 7 bases and J 5 bases; bases outside gene matches: 3. CDR1 is ENHRY, CDR2 SYGVKD, per germline. This CDR3 is built from 13 residues. In nucleotides, the CDR3 is TGTGCCATCAAAGAGCGGGAGGACAATGAGCAGTTCTTC. It codes for CAIKEREDNEQFF.

With respect to this clone: The same CDR3 arises from other DNA sequences in this sample as well. The genes are TRBV5-1 and TRBJ2-1, with 8 positions matching TRBD2. This CDR3 region has 14 residues. CDR1 and CDR2 from the germline V gene are SGHRS and YFSETQ. The V gene end was trimmed by 0 bases and the J gene end by 7 bases; junction bases not matched to a gene: 3. The CDR3 sequence: CASSLGASGNEQFF. The CDR3 DNA reads TGCGCCAGCAGCTTGGGAGCTAGCGGGAATGAGCAGTTCTTC.

This rearrangement joins TRBV13 to TRBJ2-3; D perhaps matches TRBD1 (5 bases). The CDR3 contains 15 residues. The V gene's germline CDR1 is PRHDT and CDR2 FYEKMQ (reference sequence). The germline V and J ends were trimmed by 4 bases and 5 bases, with 16 bases remaining between them. The chain's CDR3 is CASSSRTPPGDTQYF. The CDR3 DNA reads as TGTGCCAGCAGCTCCAGGACACCTCCGGGAGATACGCAGTATTTT.

The chain recombines TRBV7-2 with TRBJ1-3; TRBD1 matches at 7 bases. The J segment lost 0 bases and the V segment lost 4 bases, leaving 9 bases of the junction unmatched. This CDR3 region has 17 residues. Germline V gene lookup returns CDR1 SGHTA and CDR2 FQGNSA. CDR3 in amino acids: CASSSVGQPHSGNTIYF. The CDR3 nucleotides are TGTGCCAGCAGCTCAGTGGGACAGCCACACTCTGGAAACACCATATATTTT.

The CDR3 here is CASSQLADRTYEQFF. In nucleotides, the CDR3 is TGTGCCAGCAGCCAACTAGCGGACCGAACATATGAGCAGTTCTTC. The genes are TRBV14 and TRBJ2-1, with 7 bases fitting TRBD2. The CDR3 is 15 amino acids. Germline CDR1 reads SGHDN; CDR2 reads FVKESK. The J segment lost 8 bases and the V segment lost 2 bases, leaving 9 bases of the junction unmatched.

This chain uses TRBV16 with TRBJ2-3; 9 bases map to TRBD1. V shed 4 bases, J shed 5 bases, and the junction held 4 bases outside the gene matches. The CDR3 runs to 14 residues. From germline, CDR1 is KGHSY and CDR2 FQNENV. The CDR3 loop is CASSPGQGGDTQYF. CDR3 in DNA: TGTGCCAGCAGCCCGGGACAGGGCGGAGATACGCAGTATTTT.

The chain links TRBV6-1 to TRBJ2-7; D may be TRBD1 or TRBD2 (5 bases each). From germline, CDR1 is MNHNS and CDR2 SASEGT. V gave up 1 base and J gave up 2 bases, with 9 bases separating them. The CDR3 spans 14 residues. For the CDR3, the DNA is TGTGCCAGCAGTGAAGTTCTGGGGGCCTACGAGCAGTACTTC. Translated: CASSEVLGAYEQYF.

CDR3 in amino acids: CVGTSYGYTF. The CDR3 DNA reads as TGCGTAGGGACGTCCTATGGCTACACCTTC. This chain connects TRBV20-1 to TRBJ1-2; D perhaps matches TRBD1 (5 bases). Germline V gives CDR1 DFQATT, CDR2 SNEGSKA (reference sequence). The CDR3 loop spans 10 amino acids.

The rearrangement joins TRBV5-5 to TRBJ2-7; possible D gene TRBD2, 7 bases. Deletions cut 0 bases from V and 3 bases from J, with 13 bases between. Per the germline V gene, CDR1 is SGHKS and CDR2 is YYEKEE (reference sequence). The CDR3 loop spans 15 amino acids. The DNA of the CDR3 is TGTGCCAGCAGCTTGGAACAGGGAGGGTTCTACGAGCAGTACTTC. Translated: CASSLEQGGFYEQYF.

V gene TRBV11-3 combines with J gene TRBJ2-2, with D perhaps TRBD1 (6 bases). This CDR3 comprises 15 residues. CDR1 and CDR2 from the germline V gene are SGHNT and YENEEA. Trimming took off 4 bases at V and 1 base at J, with 10 bases between the two ends. CDR3 DNA: TGTGCCAGCAGCTGGGGGACACTGAACACCGGGGAGCTGTTTTTT. This translates into CASSWGTLNTGELFF.

V usage is TRBV30 and J usage is TRBJ2-1; 11 bases map to TRBD2. The CDR3 sequence is 14 residues long. V gave up 5 bases and J gave up 8 bases; unmatched junction bases: 8. Germline-derived CDR1 and CDR2 are GTSNPN and SVGIG (reference sequence). The CDR3 coding sequence is TGTGCCTGGTCTCCGGGACTAGCGGTCCATGAGCAGTTCTTC. Encoded protein: CAWSPGLAVHEQFF.

This rearrangement joins TRBV29-1 to TRBJ1-1; unclear D gene. Looked up from germline, CDR1 is SQVTM and CDR2 is ANQGSEA. This CDR3 is 14 amino acids long. V lost 4 bases and J 0 bases, leaving 12 bases between the germline ends. The DNA for the CDR3 is TGCAGCGTTGCCACACGGCTTATGAACACTGAAGCTTTCTTT. Translation: CSVATRLMNTEAFF.

The chain uses TRBV7-2 and TRBJ1-1, with D unresolved. Germline lookup yields CDR1 SGHTA and CDR2 FQGNSA. The germline V and J ends were trimmed by 2 bases and 0 bases, with 13 bases remaining between them. The CDR3 totals 16 residues. CDR3 bases: TGTGCCAGCAGCTTACCTTCGGGGTCTCTGAACACTGAAGCTTTCTTT. Its protein is CASSLPSGSLNTEAFF. Looking up the rest from reference TRBV7-2 and TRBJ1-1 gives the full variable domain: GAGVSQSPSNKVTEKGKDVELRCDPISGHTALYWYRQSLGQGLEFLIYFQGNSAPDKSGLPSDRFSAERTGGSVSTLTIQRTQQEDSAVYLCASSLPSGSLNTEAFFGQGTRLTVV.

The chain carries TRBV5-4 and TRBJ1-1, with a weak D call TRBD1 (5 bases). Germline V gives CDR1 SGHNT, CDR2 YYREEE (reference sequence). The CDR3 has 17 amino acids. V was cut by 4 bases and J by 1 base, with 20 bases left in between. CDR3 loop: CASSAGVFFSQNTEAFF. CDR3 sequence (DNA): TGTGCCAGCAGCGCGGGGGTCTTCTTTTCTCAGAACACTGAAGCTTTCTTT. The full variable domain, in which reference TRBV5-4 and TRBJ1-1 provide the parts outside the CDR3, is ETGVTQSPTHLIKTRGQQVTLRCSSQSGHNTVSWYQQALGQGPQFIFQYYREEENGRGNFPPRFSGLQFPNYSSELNVNALELDDSALYLCASSAGVFFSQNTEAFFGQGTRLTVV.

The rearrangement links TRBV6-4 to TRBJ2-3; 15 bases map to TRBD2. From germline, CDR1 is MRHNA and CDR2 SNTAGT. The CDR3 has 17 residues. J lost 2 bases, V lost 7 bases, and 7 bases had no gene match. CDR3 region: CASNLGLAGGPTDTQYF. The CDR3 DNA sequence: TGTGCCAGCAACCTGGGACTAGCGGGGGGACCCACAGATACGCAGTATTTT.

The chain employs TRBV14 and TRBJ2-7; D ambiguous. The V gene's germline CDR1 is SGHDN and CDR2 FVKESK. The CDR3 runs 13 residues. V was pared by 1 base and J by 6 bases, with 10 bases between. The CDR3 sequence: CASSQVLGREQYF. Here the CDR3 DNA reads TGTGCCAGCAGCCAAGTTCTGGGCCGCGAGCAGTACTTC. The whole variable domain, filled in from reference TRBV14 and TRBJ2-7, reads EAGVTQFPSHSVIEKGQTVTLRCDPISGHDNLYWYRRVMGKEIKFLLHFVKESKQDESGMPNNRFLAERTGGTYSTLKVQPAELEDSGVYFCASSQVLGREQYFGPGTRLTVT.

The chain links TRBV4-3 to TRBJ2-1; the match to TRBD2 covers 7 bases. This CDR3 comprises 15 residues. From germline, CDR1 is LGHNA and CDR2 YSLEER. V shed 2 bases, J shed 2 bases, and the junction held 3 bases outside the gene matches. CDR3 nucleotides: TGCGCCAGCAGCCAACCTAGCGGACCCTACAATGAGCAGTTCTTC. Encoded protein: CASSQPSGPYNEQFF.

The chain employs TRBV28 and TRBJ2-7; D remains unclear. This CDR3 is 13 amino acids long. The V and J ends lost 3 bases and 7 bases respectively, with 13 bases between them. The germline gives CDR1 MDHEN, CDR2 SYDVKM. DNA for the CDR3: TGTGCCAGCAGTTTCCACCCGAAGTGGGAGCAGTACTTC. Protein: CASSFHPKWEQYF.

This rearrangement joins TRBV27 to TRBJ2-7; perhaps TRBD1 as D (6 bases). The CDR3 runs 11 residues. Germline CDR1 and CDR2: MNHEY and SMNVEV (reference sequence). Deletions cut 10 bases from V and 4 bases from J, with 11 bases between. CDR3 amino acids: CATTQGYEQYF. CDR3 nucleotides: TGTGCCACCACACAGGGATACGAGCAGTACTTC.

The chain carries TRBV10-3 and TRBJ2-7; 10 bases align to TRBD1. The CDR3 is 21 amino acids. With V trimmed by 7 bases and J by 3 bases, 27 bases remained unmatched. The germline CDR1 and CDR2 sequences are ENHRY and SYGVKD. The CDR3 loop is CAIKAPLTGGLGDGGYYEQYF. CDR3 nucleotides: TGTGCCATCAAAGCACCCCTGACAGGGGGCTTAGGGGACGGGGGGTACTACGAGCAGTACTTC.